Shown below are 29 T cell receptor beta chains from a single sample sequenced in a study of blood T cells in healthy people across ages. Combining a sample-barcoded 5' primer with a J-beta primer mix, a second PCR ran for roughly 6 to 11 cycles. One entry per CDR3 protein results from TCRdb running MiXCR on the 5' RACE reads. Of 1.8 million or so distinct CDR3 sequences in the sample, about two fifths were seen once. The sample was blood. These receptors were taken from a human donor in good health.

CDR3 sequence: CASSAGTTNYEQYF. CDR3 DNA sequence: TGTGCCAGCAGCGCCGGGACTACCAACTACGAGCAGTACTTC. The chain carries TRBV9 and TRBJ2-7; 7 nucleotides agree with TRBD2. The germline V gene encodes CDR1 SGDLS and CDR2 YYNGEE. The V and J ends lost 3 bases and 3 bases, in that order; junction bases with no gene match: 6. This CDR3 region has 14 residues.

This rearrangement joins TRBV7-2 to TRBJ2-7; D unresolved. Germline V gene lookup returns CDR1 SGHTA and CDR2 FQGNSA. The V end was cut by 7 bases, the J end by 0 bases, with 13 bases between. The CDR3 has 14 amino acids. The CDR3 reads CASNFFPDSYEQYF. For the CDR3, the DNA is TGTGCCAGCAACTTTTTTCCCGACTCCTACGAGCAGTACTTC.

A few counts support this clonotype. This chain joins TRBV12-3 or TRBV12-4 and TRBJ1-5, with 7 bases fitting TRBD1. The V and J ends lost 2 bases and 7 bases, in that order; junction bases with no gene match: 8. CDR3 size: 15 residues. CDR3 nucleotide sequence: TGTGCCAGCAGTTTAAGTTATCAGGGGGAACAGCCCCAGCATTTT. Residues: CASSLSYQGEQPQHF.

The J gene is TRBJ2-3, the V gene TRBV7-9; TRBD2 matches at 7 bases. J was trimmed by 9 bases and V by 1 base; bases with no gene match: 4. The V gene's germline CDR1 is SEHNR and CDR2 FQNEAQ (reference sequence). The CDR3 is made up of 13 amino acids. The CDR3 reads CASSLGGGSTQYF. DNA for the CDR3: TGTGCCAGCAGCTTAGGCGGGGGATCGACGCAGTATTTT.

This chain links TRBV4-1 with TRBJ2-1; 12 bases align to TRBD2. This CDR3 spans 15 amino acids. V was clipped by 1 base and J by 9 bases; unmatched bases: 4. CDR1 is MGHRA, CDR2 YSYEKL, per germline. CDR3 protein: CASSQATSGGAEQFF. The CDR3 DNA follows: TGCGCCAGCAGCCAAGCGACTAGCGGGGGAGCTGAGCAGTTCTTC.

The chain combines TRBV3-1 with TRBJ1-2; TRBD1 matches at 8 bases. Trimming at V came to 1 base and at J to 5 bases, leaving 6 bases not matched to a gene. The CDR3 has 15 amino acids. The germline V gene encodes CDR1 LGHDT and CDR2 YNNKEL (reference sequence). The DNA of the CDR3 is TGTGCCAGCAGCCAAGGATCGACAGGGGTGTATGGCTACACCTTC. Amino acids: CASSQGSTGVYGYTF.

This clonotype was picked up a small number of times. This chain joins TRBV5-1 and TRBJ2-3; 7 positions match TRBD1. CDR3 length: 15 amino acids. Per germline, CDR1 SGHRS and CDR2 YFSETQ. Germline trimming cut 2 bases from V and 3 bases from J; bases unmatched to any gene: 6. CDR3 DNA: TGCGCCAGCAGCTTAAACGGACAGGAGACAGATACGCAGTATTTT. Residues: CASSLNGQETDTQYF.

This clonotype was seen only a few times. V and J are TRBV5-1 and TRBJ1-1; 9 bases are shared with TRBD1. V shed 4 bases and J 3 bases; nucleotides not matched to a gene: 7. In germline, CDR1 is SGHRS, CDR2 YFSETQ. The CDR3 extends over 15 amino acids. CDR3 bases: TGCGCCAGCAGCGCACAGGGGGCGCGGGACACTGAAGCTTTCTTT. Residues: CASSAQGARDTEAFF.

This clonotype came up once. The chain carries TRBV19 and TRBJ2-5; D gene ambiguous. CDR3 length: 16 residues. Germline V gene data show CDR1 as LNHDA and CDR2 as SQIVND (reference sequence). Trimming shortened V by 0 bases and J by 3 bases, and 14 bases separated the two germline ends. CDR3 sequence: CASSIDRRTAKETQYF. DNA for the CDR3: TGTGCCAGTAGTATAGATCGAAGGACGGCCAAAGAGACCCAGTACTTC.

CDR3 sequence reads: CAWSLGDEQYF. CDR3 DNA: TGTGCCTGGAGTTTAGGGGATGAGCAGTACTTC. V and J are TRBV30 and TRBJ2-7, with D maybe TRBD1 (5 bases). Germline CDR1 is GTSNPN and CDR2 is SVGIG (reference sequence). The V and J ends lost 2 bases and 7 bases respectively, with 9 bases between them. The CDR3 covers 11 residues.

The DNA of the CDR3 is TGTGCCAGCAGTTTGGCGGCCAGGATGGATTCACCCCTCCACTTT. The encoded protein is CASSLAARMDSPLHF. The rearrangement joins TRBV12-3 or TRBV12-4 to TRBJ1-6; D gene ambiguous. This CDR3 region has 15 residues. V lost 3 bases to trimming and J lost 8 bases, with 14 bases between them.

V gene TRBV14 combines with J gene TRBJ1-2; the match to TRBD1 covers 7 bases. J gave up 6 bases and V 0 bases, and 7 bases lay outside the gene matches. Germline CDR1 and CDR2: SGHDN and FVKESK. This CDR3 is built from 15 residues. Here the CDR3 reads CASSQDEQGINGYTF. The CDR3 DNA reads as TGTGCCAGCAGCCAAGATGAACAGGGGATTAATGGCTACACCTTC.

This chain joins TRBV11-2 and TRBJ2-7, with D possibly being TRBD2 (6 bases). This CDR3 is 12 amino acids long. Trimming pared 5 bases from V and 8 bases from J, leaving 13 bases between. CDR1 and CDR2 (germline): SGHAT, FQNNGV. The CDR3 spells CASSELRGKQYF. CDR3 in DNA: TGTGCCAGCAGCGAGTTGCGGGGCAAGCAGTACTTC.

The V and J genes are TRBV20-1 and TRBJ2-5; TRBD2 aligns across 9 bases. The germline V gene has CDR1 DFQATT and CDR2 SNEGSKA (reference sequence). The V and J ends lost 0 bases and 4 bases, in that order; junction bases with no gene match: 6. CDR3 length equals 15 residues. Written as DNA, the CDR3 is TGCAGTGCTAGAGATCCTAGCGGGGAGGGAGAGACCCAGTACTTC. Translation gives CSARDPSGEGETQYF.

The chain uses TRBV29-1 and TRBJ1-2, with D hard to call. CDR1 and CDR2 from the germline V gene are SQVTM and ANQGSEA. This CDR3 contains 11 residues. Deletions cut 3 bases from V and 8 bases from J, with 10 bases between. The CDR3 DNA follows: TGCAGCGTTGAGTTTCTGGGGGGCTACACCTTC. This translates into CSVEFLGGYTF.

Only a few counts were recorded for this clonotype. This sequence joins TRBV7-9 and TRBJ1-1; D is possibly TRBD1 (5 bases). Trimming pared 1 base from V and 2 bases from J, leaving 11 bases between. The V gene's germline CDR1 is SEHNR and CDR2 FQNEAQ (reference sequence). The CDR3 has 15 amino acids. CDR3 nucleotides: TGTGCCAGCAGCTTAGGTGGGGCAAGAAACACTGAAGCTTTCTTT. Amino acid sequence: CASSLGGARNTEAFF.

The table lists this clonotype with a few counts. The CDR3 loop is CSARGDATNEKLFF. The CDR3 DNA reads TGCAGTGCTAGGGGGGACGCAACTAATGAAAAACTGTTTTTT. This sequence joins TRBV20-1 and TRBJ1-4; possible D gene TRBD1, 5 bases. This CDR3 has 14 residues. Germline V gene sequence: CDR1 DFQATT, CDR2 SNEGSKA (reference sequence). Trimming took 3 bases from V and 0 from J, leaving 8 bases between them.

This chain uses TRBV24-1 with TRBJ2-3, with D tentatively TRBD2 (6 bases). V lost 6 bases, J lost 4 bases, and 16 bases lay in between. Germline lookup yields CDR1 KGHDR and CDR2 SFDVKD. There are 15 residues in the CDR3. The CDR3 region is CATSRTPGGADTQYF. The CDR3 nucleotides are TGTGCCACCAGTAGGACTCCCGGAGGGGCAGATACGCAGTATTTT.

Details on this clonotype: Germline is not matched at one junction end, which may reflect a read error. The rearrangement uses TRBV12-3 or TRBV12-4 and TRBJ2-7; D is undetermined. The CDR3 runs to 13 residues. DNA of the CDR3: TGTGCCAGCAGCTTAGTGAGTGCCTCCGAGCAGTACTTC. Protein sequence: CASSLVSASEQYF.

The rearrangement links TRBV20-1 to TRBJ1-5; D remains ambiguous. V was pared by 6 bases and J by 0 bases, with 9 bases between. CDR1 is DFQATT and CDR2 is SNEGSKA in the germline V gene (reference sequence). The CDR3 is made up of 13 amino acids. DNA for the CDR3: TGCAGTGCCAGAAGTATTAGCAATCAGCCCCAGCATTTT. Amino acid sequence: CSARSISNQPQHF.

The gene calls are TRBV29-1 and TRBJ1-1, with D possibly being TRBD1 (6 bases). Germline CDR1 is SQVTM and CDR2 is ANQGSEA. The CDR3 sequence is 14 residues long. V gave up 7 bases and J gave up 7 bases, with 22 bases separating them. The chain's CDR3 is CSAPRSGASNEAFF. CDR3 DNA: TGCAGCGCCCCTAGGTCGGGGGCCTCGAATGAAGCTTTCTTT.

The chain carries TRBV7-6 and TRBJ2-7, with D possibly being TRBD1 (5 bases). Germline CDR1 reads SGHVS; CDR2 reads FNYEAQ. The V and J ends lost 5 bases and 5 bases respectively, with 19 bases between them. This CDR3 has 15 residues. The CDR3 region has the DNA TGTGCCAGCAGCCTCTTGGCCCAGGGTGGCGACGAGCAGTACTTC. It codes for CASSLLAQGGDEQYF.

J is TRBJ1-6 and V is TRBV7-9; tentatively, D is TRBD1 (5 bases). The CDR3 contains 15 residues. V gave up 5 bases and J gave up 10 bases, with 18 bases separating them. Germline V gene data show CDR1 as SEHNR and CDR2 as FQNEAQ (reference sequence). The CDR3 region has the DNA TGTGCCAGCAGCCCGCCGGGCCCTCCAGGGTCACCCCTCCACTTT. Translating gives CASSPPGPPGSPLHF.

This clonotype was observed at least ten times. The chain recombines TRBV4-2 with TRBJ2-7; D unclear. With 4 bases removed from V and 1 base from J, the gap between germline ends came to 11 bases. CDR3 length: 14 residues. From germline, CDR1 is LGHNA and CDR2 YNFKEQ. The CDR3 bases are TGTGCCAGCAGCCCTCTCGCGGAGTCCTACGAGCAGTACTTC. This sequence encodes CASSPLAESYEQYF.

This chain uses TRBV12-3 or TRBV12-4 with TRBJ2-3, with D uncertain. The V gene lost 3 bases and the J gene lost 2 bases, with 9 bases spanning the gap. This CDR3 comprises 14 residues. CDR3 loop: CASSFRQITDTQYF. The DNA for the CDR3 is TGTGCCAGCAGTTTCAGGCAGATCACAGATACGCAGTATTTT.

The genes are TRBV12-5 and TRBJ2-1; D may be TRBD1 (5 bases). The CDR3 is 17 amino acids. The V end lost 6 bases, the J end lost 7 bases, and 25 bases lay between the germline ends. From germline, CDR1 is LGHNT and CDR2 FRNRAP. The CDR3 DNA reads TGTGCTAGTGGCCCGACGGCAGGGTTAACCGGGCGTAATGAGCAGTTCTTC. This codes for CASGPTAGLTGRNEQFF.

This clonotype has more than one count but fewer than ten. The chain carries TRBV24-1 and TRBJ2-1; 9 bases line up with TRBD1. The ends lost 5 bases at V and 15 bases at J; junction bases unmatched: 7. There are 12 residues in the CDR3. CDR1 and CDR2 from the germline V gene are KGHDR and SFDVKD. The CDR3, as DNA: TGTGCCACCAGTGTGCCGGGACAGGGAATGTTCTTC. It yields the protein CATSVPGQGMFF.

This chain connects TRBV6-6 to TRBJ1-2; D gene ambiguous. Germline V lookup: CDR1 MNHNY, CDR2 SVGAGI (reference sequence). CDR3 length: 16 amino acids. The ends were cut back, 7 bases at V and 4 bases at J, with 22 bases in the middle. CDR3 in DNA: TGTGCCAGCACCTACTCGAAGTCACCTTCCAGCTATGGCTACACCTTC. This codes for CASTYSKSPSSYGYTF.

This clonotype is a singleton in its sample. The CDR3: CASSDGQSNQPQHF. The CDR3 nucleotides read TGCGCCAGCAGCGACGGACAGAGCAATCAGCCCCAGCATTTT. The genes are TRBV5-1 and TRBJ1-5; the D gene is possibly TRBD1 (6 bases). The length of the CDR3 is 14 residues. Trimming pared 4 bases from V and 1 base from J, leaving 9 bases between. Germline V gene sequence: CDR1 SGHRS, CDR2 YFSETQ.